Below, 28 T cell receptor beta chains from the same sample are listed, as sequenced in a study of blood T cell repertoires in COVID-19. Produced via immunoSEQ multiplex PCR; TCRdb's table is partial and in-frame only. In the table there are 90,000 to 100,000 clones, about nine tenths of which are singletons. The sequenced sample was peripheral blood. The receptor set was obtained from a man aged 50 to 60 with acute or convalescent COVID-19.

This clone was detected only once. The genes are TRBV27 and TRBJ1-1; possible D gene TRBD1, 5 bases. Germline CDR1 MNHEY, CDR2 SMNVEV (reference sequence). The CDR3 length is 15 residues. Trimming pared 6 bases from V and 1 base from J, leaving 15 bases between. The CDR3 spells CASSSPGLRNTEAFF. CDR3 sequence (DNA): TGTGCCAGCAGCTCACCGGGACTCAGGAACACTGAAGCTTTCTTT.

This chain joins TRBV5-1 and TRBJ2-1, with a weak D call TRBD1 (6 bases). Per the germline V gene, CDR1 is SGHRS and CDR2 is YFSETQ. CDR3 length: 16 residues. Trimming removed 6 bases from V and 0 bases from J, with 16 bases in between. The CDR3 coding sequence is TGCGCCAGCATTCTCGGACAGTCCAGCTCCTACAATGAGCAGTTCTTC. Amino acids: CASILGQSSSYNEQFF.

V and J are TRBV5-6 and TRBJ1-2; TRBD1 matches at 8 bases. This CDR3 comprises 15 residues. Germline lookup yields CDR1 SGHDT and CDR2 YYEEEE. J lost 5 bases, V lost 0 bases, and 6 bases had no gene match. Here the CDR3 DNA reads TGTGCCAGCAGCTTGGTGGCAGGGGGCGCATATGGCTACACCTTC. This gives the protein CASSLVAGGAYGYTF.

This clone appeared once. The V gene is TRBV19, the J gene TRBJ2-1; 14 nucleotides align to TRBD2. The V segment lost 5 bases and the J segment 6 bases; nucleotides outside the gene matches: 3. Germline-derived CDR1 and CDR2 are LNHDA and SQIVND (reference sequence). The CDR3 loop spans 15 amino acids. The CDR3 loop is CASSGTSGRINEQFF. DNA for the CDR3: TGTGCCAGTAGTGGGACTAGCGGGAGAATCAATGAGCAGTTCTTC.

The table lists this clone with a few counts. The chain has TRBV6-1 and TRBJ1-5; D possibly corresponds to TRBD1 (6 bases). This CDR3 comprises 15 residues. Germline-derived CDR1 and CDR2 are MNHNS and SASEGT. The germline V and J ends were trimmed by 0 bases and 5 bases, with 11 bases remaining between them. The chain's CDR3 is CASSEAGGEYQPQHF. The DNA of the CDR3 is TGTGCCAGCAGTGAAGCAGGGGGTGAGTATCAGCCCCAGCATTTT.

The rearrangement uses TRBV19 and TRBJ2-7; 10 nucleotides match TRBD2. From germline, CDR1 is LNHDA and CDR2 SQIVND (reference sequence). The CDR3 covers 15 residues. J lost 5 bases, V lost 5 bases, and 9 bases had no gene match. The CDR3 protein is CASSPTGTSVNEQYF. For the CDR3, the DNA is TGTGCCAGTAGTCCTACCGGGACTAGCGTAAACGAGCAGTACTTC. Complete variable domain (other parts from reference TRBV19 and TRBJ2-7): DGGITQSPKYLFRKEGQNVTLSCEQNLNHDAMYWYRQDPGQGLRLIYYSQIVNDFQKGDIAEGYSVSREKKESFPLTVTSAQKNPTAFYLCASSPTGTSVNEQYFGPGTRLTVT.

The V and J genes are TRBV6-6 and TRBJ2-1; 9 nucleotides line up with TRBD1. With 6 bases clipped from V and 5 bases from J, the junction kept 11 bases outside the gene matches. Germline CDR1 MNHNY, CDR2 SVGAGI (reference sequence). This CDR3 spans 16 amino acids. In nucleotides, the CDR3 is TGTGCCAGCAGCCAAGGGGACAGGGTGGATGACAATGAGCAGTTCTTC. This translates into CASSQGDRVDDNEQFF.

V is TRBV6-5 and J is TRBJ1-5; 8 bases map to TRBD1. V lost 6 bases, J lost 4 bases, and 2 bases stayed unmatched. Per the germline V gene, CDR1 is MNHEY and CDR2 is SVGAGI. This CDR3 region has 13 residues. CDR3 DNA sequence: TGTGCCAGCAGAAGACAGGGGAATCAGCCCCAGCATTTT. Protein product: CASRRQGNQPQHF.

The V gene is TRBV4-2, the J gene TRBJ2-1; 7 bases align to TRBD2. The CDR3 contains 17 residues. CDR1 LGHNA and CDR2 YNFKEQ come from the germline V gene. The V gene end was trimmed by 0 bases and the J gene end by 1 base; junction bases not matched to a gene: 6. CDR3 residues: CASSQDGGEGSYNEQFF. The CDR3 DNA reads TGTGCCAGCAGCCAAGATGGGGGGGAGGGGTCCTACAATGAGCAGTTCTTC.

This clone was detected only a few times. Sequence at one end of the junction differs from germline and may be a read error. The V gene is TRBV19, the J gene TRBJ1-4; D remains ambiguous. This CDR3 is built from 11 residues. Germline values: CDR1 LNHDA, CDR2 SQIVND (reference sequence). The chain's CDR3 is CASSAGPRGVF. The CDR3 DNA sequence: TGTGCCAGTTCAGCCGGGCCGCGCGGGGTTTTT. Full variable domain (remainder filled in from reference TRBV19 and TRBJ1-4): DGGITQSPKYLFRKEGQNVTLSCEQNLNHDAMYWYRQDPGQGLRLIYYSQIVNDFQKGDIAEGYSVSREKKESFPLTVTSAQKNPTAFYLCASSAGPRGVFGSGTQLSVL.

The rearrangement uses TRBV13 and TRBJ1-1, with 10 bases that match TRBD1. Unmatched junction bases numbered 10, after V lost 2 bases and J lost 4 bases. From germline, CDR1 is PRHDT and CDR2 FYEKMQ (reference sequence). CDR3 length: 17 residues. Here the CDR3 reads CASSLRPWTGGVTEAFF. The CDR3 DNA follows: TGTGCCAGCAGCTTACGACCCTGGACAGGGGGGGTCACTGAAGCTTTCTTT.

The chain is built from TRBV18 and TRBJ2-5; D is unclear. This CDR3 has 14 amino acids. The ends were cut back, 2 bases at V and 4 bases at J, with 11 bases in the middle. CDR1 KGHSH and CDR2 LQKENI come from the germline V gene. CDR3: CASSPLQAGETQYF. DNA for the CDR3: TGTGCCAGCTCACCATTGCAGGCAGGAGAGACCCAGTACTTC.

V is TRBV5-4 and J is TRBJ2-7; D remains unclear. The CDR3 has 12 amino acids. V was clipped by 0 bases and J by 5 bases, with 6 bases between them. Germline V gives CDR1 SGHNT, CDR2 YYREEE (reference sequence). CDR3: CASSLVANEQYF. CDR3 DNA sequence: TGTGCCAGCAGCTTGGTCGCGAACGAGCAGTACTTC.

This clone was found once. The J gene is TRBJ2-7, the V gene TRBV6-2 or TRBV6-3; 10 positions agree with TRBD2. After removal of 7 bases from V and 3 bases from J, the junction contained 21 bases not matched to a gene. This CDR3 spans 19 amino acids. Germline assignment: CDR1 MNHEY and CDR2 SVGEGT. The CDR3 DNA is TGTGCCAGCACCCCTCAGCTAGCGGGAGTTGGCCGAGAGGGCTACGAGCAGTACTTC. Its protein product is CASTPQLAGVGREGYEQYF.

The CDR3 loop reads CASSSSGSNPDTQYF. In DNA form, the CDR3 reads TGTGCCAGCAGTTCTAGCGGGAGCAATCCAGATACGCAGTATTTT. J is TRBJ2-3 and V is TRBV6-5; 10 bases map to TRBD2. The CDR3 is made up of 15 amino acids. V lost 4 bases, J lost 4 bases, and 5 bases stayed unmatched. The germline V gene encodes CDR1 MNHEY and CDR2 SVGAGI.

This sequence joins TRBV15 and TRBJ2-3; tentatively, D is TRBD1 (5 bases). Germline V gene sequence: CDR1 LNHNV, CDR2 YYDKDF (reference sequence). The CDR3 consists of 16 residues. Trimming left V 4 bases short and J 0 bases short, with 14 bases between. The CDR3 loop is CATSILTKGSTDTQYF. CDR3 nucleotide sequence: TGTGCCACCAGCATCCTCACAAAGGGGAGCACAGATACGCAGTATTTT.

This chain uses TRBV5-8 with TRBJ2-1, with 16 bases that match TRBD2. The germline CDR1 and CDR2 sequences are SGHTS and YDEGEE. The CDR3 spans 16 residues. V was clipped by 3 bases and J by 8 bases; unmatched bases: 5. The CDR3 nucleotides read TGTGCCAGCAGCTGGGGACTAGCGGGAGGGAAGGATGAGCAGTTCTTC. Its protein product is CASSWGLAGGKDEQFF.

DNA of the CDR3: TGTGCCAGCAGAGATGGAGGGTTGGAGACCCAGTACTTC. It is translated as CASRDGGLETQYF. The chain couples TRBV3-1 (or the pseudogene TRBV3-2) to TRBJ2-5, with D possibly being TRBD2 (6 bases). CDR1 is LGHDT, CDR2 YNNKEL, per germline (reference sequence). The CDR3 spans 13 residues. The ends were cut back, 6 bases at V and 5 bases at J, with 13 bases in the middle.

The chain carries TRBV4-1 and TRBJ2-1, with TRBD2 matching over 11 bases. The ends lost 3 bases at V and 7 bases at J; junction bases unmatched: 8. The length of the CDR3 is 16 residues. CDR1 and CDR2 (germline): MGHRA, YSYEKL. The CDR3 sequence: CASSQHSGRAVNEQFF. Written as DNA, the CDR3 is TGCGCCAGCAGCCAGCATAGCGGGAGGGCCGTGAATGAGCAGTTCTTC.

The V and J genes are TRBV19 and TRBJ2-5; 9 nucleotides line up with TRBD1. Germline values: CDR1 LNHDA, CDR2 SQIVND (reference sequence). The CDR3 is made up of 13 amino acids. Trimming took 6 bases from V and 2 from J; bases not matched to a gene: 1. The CDR3 spells CASRDRGQETQYF. The CDR3 DNA is TGTGCCAGTAGAGACAGGGGGCAAGAGACCCAGTACTTC.

The V call is TRBV5-1, the J call TRBJ2-7, with 11 positions matching TRBD2. Germline V gene data show CDR1 as SGHRS and CDR2 as YFSETQ. V was pared by 0 bases and J by 6 bases, with 8 bases of the junction left unmatched. The CDR3 loop spans 16 amino acids. The CDR3 nucleotides are TGCGCCAGCAGCTTGGTGGTAGGACTAGCGGGCGTCGAGCAGTACTTC. Protein sequence: CASSLVVGLAGVEQYF.

V and J are TRBV19 and TRBJ2-7; 7 nucleotides match TRBD1. The V gene end was trimmed by 1 base and the J gene end by 3 bases; junction bases not matched to a gene: 6. CDR1 and CDR2 from the germline V gene are LNHDA and SQIVND (reference sequence). The CDR3 runs to 15 residues. The CDR3 DNA follows: TGTGCCAGTAGTATAGGGCCGGGACAGAACTACGAGCAGTACTTC. Its protein is CASSIGPGQNYEQYF.

The chain is built from TRBV19 and TRBJ2-5; weak D call: TRBD2 (6 bases). Trimming pared 5 bases from V and 5 bases from J, leaving 9 bases between. Germline CDR1 LNHDA, CDR2 SQIVND (reference sequence). The CDR3 covers 12 residues. CDR3 loop: CASSPGEETQYF. The CDR3 nucleotides read TGTGCCAGTAGTCCGGGGGAGGAGACCCAGTACTTC.

Notes on this clone: This sample also contains other DNA sequences that code for the same CDR3. CDR3 protein: CASSSGKETQYF. Written as DNA, the CDR3 is TGTGCCAGCAGCTCAGGGAAAGAGACCCAGTACTTC. This chain links TRBV28 with TRBJ2-5; TRBD1 might be the D (5 bases). The ends were cut back, 6 bases at V and 3 bases at J, with 8 bases in the middle. Germline V CDR1 and CDR2: MDHEN, SYDVKM. This CDR3 contains 12 residues.

The gene calls are TRBV21-1 and TRBJ2-7; the D call of TRBD2 is as the table states it, not checked on the DNA. TRBV21-1 corresponds to a pseudogene. There are 17 residues in the CDR3. CDR3 sequence (DNA): TGTGCCAGCAGCAAATCACAGACTAGCGGGAGGGTTGCCGAGCAGTACTTC. Amino acids: CASSKSQTSGRVAEQYF.

The chain recombines TRBV19 with TRBJ1-1; the D is unclear. This CDR3 contains 13 residues. Trimming removed 3 bases at V and 3 bases at J, with 8 bases between. Germline lookup yields CDR1 LNHDA and CDR2 SQIVND (reference sequence). This chain's CDR3 is CASSINGDTEAFF. CDR3 coding DNA: TGTGCCAGTAGTATTAACGGGGACACTGAAGCTTTCTTT.

The chain joins TRBV5-5 to TRBJ2-7; 7 bases align to TRBD1. Germline-derived CDR1 and CDR2 are SGHKS and YYEKEE (reference sequence). The CDR3 loop spans 12 amino acids. Germline trimming cut 6 bases from V and 3 bases from J; bases unmatched to any gene: 3. The DNA of the CDR3 is TGTGCCAGCACCCGACAGGGCTACGAGCAGTACTTC. Protein product: CASTRQGYEQYF.

The chain employs TRBV27 and TRBJ2-5; perhaps TRBD1 as D (5 bases). Germline V gives CDR1 MNHEY, CDR2 SMNVEV (reference sequence). The ends were cut back, 2 bases at V and 5 bases at J, with 12 bases in the middle. The CDR3 loop spans 14 amino acids. CDR3 nucleotides: TGTGCCAGCAGTTTAGGGGCACGACGGGAGACCCAGTACTTC. It is translated as CASSLGARRETQYF.